The clone carrying this T cell receptor (beta chain) was seen more than once but under ten times. The antigen is not known. The CDR3 runs 13 residues. Trimming stripped 2 bases from V and 9 bases from J, with 12 bases between. The germline CDR1 and CDR2 sequences are SGHNT and YYREEE (reference sequence). The PCR ran on 60 Vbeta and 13 Jbeta primers. Clones were read by immunoSEQ multiplex PCR, and TCRdb kept only the in-frame ones, dropping some. The sample yields roughly 110,000 clones, more than 75% seen once. Every donor was a healthy person donating bone marrow. The data derive from a study of cytomegalovirus exposure and HLA in healthy donors. Study-level points and caveats: Later work associated roughly 17,000 TCR beta sequences with HLA alleles at 0.05 false discovery rate. A few of the chains that were CMV-associated were confirmed in vitro to be specific for CMV antigens.

V gene TRBV5-4 combines with J gene TRBJ2-1, with a tentative D call TRBD1 (5 bases). This receptor was taken from a man in his thirties or forties in good health and CMV-seropositive. The sample consisted of PBMCs. CDR3 protein: CASSFQSRVEQFF. Written as DNA, the CDR3 is TGTGCCAGCAGCTTTCAATCCAGGGTTGAGCAGTTCTTC. The whole variable domain, remainder taken from reference TRBV5-4 and TRBJ2-1, is ETGVTQSPTHLIKTRGQQVTLRCSSQSGHNTVSWYQQALGQGPQFIFQYYREEENGRGNFPPRFSGLQFPNYSSELNVNALELDDSALYLCASSFQSRVEQFFGPGTRLTVL.